The text below deals with one T cell receptor (beta chain). The sample is drawn from a study of blood T cell repertoires in COVID-19. Study at large: Spain, Italy and the United States supplied samples that represented acute and convalescent COVID-19. Nucleic acid was either cDNA or gDNA, and it came from T cells, B-cell-depleted T cells, or PBMCs.

The CDR3 is 17 residues long. Trimming took 3 bases from V and 6 from J, leaving 20 bases between them. Germline assignment: CDR1 SNHLY and CDR2 FYNNEI. Assay used: immunoSEQ multiplex PCR; TCRdb lists only in-frame clones, some missing. The table shows 400,000 or so clones, with about 90% occurring only once. The Seattle patients, enrolled during active infection, were followed longitudinally. V is TRBV2 and J is TRBJ2-2; D may be TRBD1 (5 bases). The TCR comes from a man aged 18-30 years with COVID-19, enrolled during active disease. Sequencing input: peripheral blood. CDR3 amino acids: CASSDGRGGTTPGELFF. For the CDR3, the DNA is TGTGCCAGCAGTGACGGAAGGGGCGGAACCACCCCCGGGGAGCTGTTTTTT.